The 27 T cell receptor beta chains given below trace back to one sample, sequenced in a study of somatic mutations in cytotoxic T cells in rheumatoid arthritis. The protocol was immunoSEQ multiplex PCR, while the TCRdb copy is restricted to in-frame clones and leaves out a portion. The sample has around 20,000 clones, about 81% seen once; the top ten hold around an eighth. The sequencing input was CD8+ T cells sorted from blood. These receptors came from an adult with rheumatoid arthritis.

The chain combines TRBV4-1 with TRBJ1-5, with a possible D match to TRBD1 (5 bases). Germline V gene lookup returns CDR1 MGHRA and CDR2 YSYEKL. This CDR3 is 15 amino acids long. The V end lost 1 base, the J end lost 6 bases, and 13 bases lay between the germline ends. CDR3 DNA: TGCGCCAGCAGCCAAGGGGACGGGGCTAGTCAGCCCCAGCATTTT. It specifies CASSQGDGASQPQHF.

In this sample, this clone is medium-sized. The CDR3 coding sequence is TGTGCCAGCAGCGCCCAGGGTAACTCCTACAATGAGCAGTTCTTC. Amino acid sequence: CASSAQGNSYNEQFF. This sequence joins TRBV9 and TRBJ2-1, with D possibly being TRBD1 (5 bases). CDR1 SGDLS and CDR2 YYNGEE come from the germline V gene. Trimming shortened V by 3 bases and J by 0 bases, and 10 bases separated the two germline ends. CDR3 length: 15 amino acids.

This sequence joins TRBV2 and TRBJ1-5; D possibly corresponds to TRBD1 (5 bases). This CDR3 has 15 residues. Germline values: CDR1 SNHLY, CDR2 FYNNEI. V shed 5 bases and J shed 1 base, with 12 bases lying between them. CDR3 sequence reads: CASSRRGLSNQPQHF. The DNA for the CDR3 is TGTGCCAGCAGTCGTAGGGGTCTAAGCAATCAGCCCCAGCATTTT.

The V and J genes are TRBV2 and TRBJ1-3; D remains ambiguous. This CDR3 is 15 amino acids long. The germline V gene has CDR1 SNHLY and CDR2 FYNNEI. V gave up 8 bases and J gave up 1 base, with 15 bases separating them. As DNA, the CDR3 is TGTGCCAGCTTATCTGACGGAGGGTCTGGAAACACCATATATTTT. Protein product: CASLSDGGSGNTIYF.

This chain connects TRBV7-2 to TRBJ1-5, with D perhaps TRBD1 (5 bases). The germline V gene encodes CDR1 SGHTA and CDR2 FQGNSA. The CDR3 has 11 residues. Trimming left V 1 base short and J 15 bases short, with 10 bases between. The CDR3 reads CASSLGGKWHF. The DNA for the CDR3 is TGTGCCAGCAGCTTAGGGGGGAAGTGGCATTTT.

This chain connects TRBV6-5 to TRBJ2-2, with unresolved D. Germline V gene sequence: CDR1 MNHEY, CDR2 SVGAGI. The V end lost 5 bases, the J end lost 6 bases, and 10 bases lay between the germline ends. This CDR3 comprises 13 residues. The CDR3 loop is CASSRVEAGELFF. The CDR3 DNA sequence: TGTGCCAGCAGTAGGGTTGAGGCCGGGGAGCTGTTTTTT.

This clone has only one observation. V and J are TRBV7-6 and TRBJ1-1; no reliable D call. V dropped 7 bases and J dropped 7 bases, with 13 bases sitting between them. The CDR3 has 12 residues. CDR1 is SGHVS, CDR2 FNYEAQ, per germline. As DNA, the CDR3 is TGTGCCAGCACTAGTTCCGGGGTTGAAGCTTTCTTT. It is translated as CASTSSGVEAFF. Looking up the rest from reference TRBV7-6 and TRBJ1-1 gives the full variable domain: GAGVSQSPRYKVTKRGQDVALRCDPISGHVSLYWYRQALGQGPEFLTYFNYEAQQDKSGLPNDRFSAERPEGSISTLTIQRTEQRDSAMYRCASTSSGVEAFFGQGTRLTVV.

The chain has TRBV28 and TRBJ1-5; 9 positions agree with TRBD1. V was clipped by 5 bases and J by 7 bases; unmatched bases: 3. The CDR3 length is 13 residues. Germline V CDR1 and CDR2: MDHEN, SYDVKM. CDR3 coding DNA: TGTGCCAGCAGTGACAGGGGGAGACAGCCCCAGCATTTT. It yields the protein CASSDRGRQPQHF. Full variable domain (missing parts from reference TRBV28 and TRBJ1-5): DVKVTQSSRYLVKRTGEKVFLECVQDMDHENMFWYRQDPGLGLRLIYFSYDVKMKEKGDIPEGYSVSREKKERFSLILESASTNQTSMYLCASSDRGRQPQHFGDGTRLSIL.

This chain uses TRBV5-1 with TRBJ2-7, with D perhaps matching TRBD1 (6 bases). Germline V gene data show CDR1 as SGHRS and CDR2 as YFSETQ. The germline V and J ends were trimmed by 0 bases and 2 bases, with 12 bases remaining between them. The CDR3 is 15 residues long. As DNA, the CDR3 is TGCGCCAGCAGCTTGGAAGCAGGGGTCGCCTACGAGCAGTACTTC. Translation: CASSLEAGVAYEQYF.

In this sample, this clone turned up once. This chain joins TRBV28 and TRBJ2-6; D unresolved. V was shortened by 5 bases and J by 0 bases, with 14 bases between the two germline ends. Germline lookup yields CDR1 MDHEN and CDR2 SYDVKM. The length of the CDR3 is 17 residues. CDR3 DNA sequence: TGTGCCAGCAGTATCCCGGAGCTAATCTCTGGGGCCAACGTCCTGACTTTC. It specifies CASSIPELISGANVLTF.

The chain couples TRBV27 to TRBJ2-7; a weak D match, TRBD1 (5 bases). Per the germline V gene, CDR1 is MNHEY and CDR2 is SMNVEV (reference sequence). The CDR3 is made up of 11 amino acids. The germline V and J ends were trimmed by 4 bases and 6 bases, with 7 bases remaining between them. The CDR3 spells CASSWGLEQYF. CDR3 nucleotide sequence: TGTGCCAGCAGTTGGGGCCTCGAGCAGTACTTC.

The rearrangement joins TRBV13 to TRBJ2-7; D is undetermined. This CDR3 has 12 residues. CDR1 is PRHDT, CDR2 FYEKMQ, per germline (reference sequence). V was pared by 0 bases and J by 9 bases, with 9 bases between. The CDR3 sequence is CASSLGPSGQYF. The CDR3 DNA reads TGTGCCAGCAGCTTAGGACCGTCCGGGCAGTACTTC.

This clone was seen once. This chain links TRBV7-3 with TRBJ2-3, with D possibly being TRBD2 (5 bases). The V end was cut by 3 bases, the J end by 6 bases, with 7 bases between. The CDR3 consists of 12 residues. Germline V gene sequence: CDR1 SGHTA, CDR2 FQGTGA. As DNA, the CDR3 is TGTGCCAGCAGCTTTCGGGGTGATACGCAGTATTTT. Residues: CASSFRGDTQYF.

This clone was observed a single time. The chain has TRBV4-2 and TRBJ2-7; D possibly corresponds to TRBD2 (6 bases). The V end was cut by 0 bases, the J end by 0 bases, with 6 bases between. There are 14 residues in the CDR3. Germline CDR1 LGHNA, CDR2 YNFKEQ. Here the CDR3 DNA reads TGTGCCAGCAGCCAAGAGCGGGACTCCTACGAGCAGTACTTC. Its protein product is CASSQERDSYEQYF.

The V gene is TRBV7-9, the J gene TRBJ1-3; D gene ambiguous. V lost 3 bases and J 4 bases, leaving 10 bases between the germline ends. Germline V gene data show CDR1 as SEHNR and CDR2 as FQNEAQ (reference sequence). The length of the CDR3 is 14 residues. CDR3 region: CASSLEQIGNTIYF. The CDR3 region has the DNA TGTGCCAGCAGCTTGGAACAGATCGGAAACACCATATATTTT.

This clone was counted once. This chain links TRBV28 with TRBJ2-1; D is unclear. The CDR3 covers 15 residues. Trimming cost V 2 bases and J 1 base, with 9 bases left between them. The germline gives CDR1 MDHEN, CDR2 SYDVKM. As DNA, the CDR3 is TGTGCCAGCAGTTTAATTCCGGGTTCCTACAATGAGCAGTTCTTC. Encoded protein: CASSLIPGSYNEQFF.

V is TRBV30 and J is TRBJ2-1, with 10 bases aligning to TRBD2. V lost 2 bases and J lost 7; bases outside the gene matches: 11. The CDR3 loop spans 16 amino acids. Germline CDR1 and CDR2: GTSNPN and SVGIG (reference sequence). As DNA, the CDR3 is TGTGCCTGGAGTCCTGAGGGGACTAGCGCGCTGAATGAGCAGTTCTTC. It is translated as CAWSPEGTSALNEQFF. Supplemented by reference TRBV30 and TRBJ2-1, the full variable domain reads SQTIHQWPATLVQPVGSPLSLECTVEGTSNPNLYWYRQAAGRGLQLLFYSVGIGQISSEVPQNLSASRPQDRQFILSSKKLLLSDSGFYLCAWSPEGTSALNEQFFGPGTRLTVL.

This chain uses TRBV6-6 with TRBJ2-5; D unresolved. Trimming took 6 bases from V and 4 from J, leaving 6 bases between them. This CDR3 spans 11 amino acids. Germline assignment: CDR1 MNHNY and CDR2 SVGAGI (reference sequence). CDR3 sequence: CASRGLETQYF. CDR3 bases: TGTGCCAGCAGAGGGTTAGAGACCCAGTACTTC.

V and J are TRBV28 and TRBJ1-2, with 9 positions matching TRBD1. Germline CDR1 is MDHEN and CDR2 is SYDVKM. The CDR3 runs 16 residues. J gave up 5 bases and V 5 bases, and 12 bases lay outside the gene matches. The chain's CDR3 is CASSPVAGQGSYGYTF. The CDR3 DNA is TGTGCCAGCAGTCCCGTAGCGGGACAGGGATCTTATGGCTACACCTTC.

The chain links TRBV27 to TRBJ2-7; maybe TRBD2 (5 bases). This CDR3 comprises 15 residues. Germline CDR1 and CDR2: MNHEY and SMNVEV (reference sequence). V lost 4 bases and J 7 bases, leaving 20 bases between the germline ends. CDR3 nucleotides: TGTGCCAGCAGTTCGACCGGGGTCGACGTTTGGGAGCAGTACTTC. As protein: CASSSTGVDVWEQYF.

The chain is built from TRBV28 and TRBJ2-1, with D tentatively TRBD1 (5 bases). Germline assignment: CDR1 MDHEN and CDR2 SYDVKM. The CDR3 is 14 residues long. V lost 2 bases, J lost 7 bases, and 12 bases lay in between. The CDR3 here is CASSLRTGRNEQFF. The CDR3 DNA sequence: TGTGCCAGCAGTTTAAGAACAGGAAGAAATGAGCAGTTCTTC. The complete variable domain, with remaining parts taken from reference TRBV28 and TRBJ2-1, reads DVKVTQSSRYLVKRTGEKVFLECVQDMDHENMFWYRQDPGLGLRLIYFSYDVKMKEKGDIPEGYSVSREKKERFSLILESASTNQTSMYLCASSLRTGRNEQFFGPGTRLTVL.

The chain uses TRBV10-1 and TRBJ2-3; a possible D gene is TRBD1 (5 bases). The CDR3 consists of 14 residues. Germline CDR1 and CDR2: WNHNN and SYGVQD (reference sequence). V lost 7 bases and J lost 3, with 14 bases in between. The CDR3 sequence is CASTQGRGTDTQYF. The CDR3 DNA is TGCGCCAGCACTCAGGGCAGAGGAACAGATACGCAGTATTTT.

This rearrangement joins TRBV27 to TRBJ2-6; D possibly matches TRBD1 or TRBD2 (5 bases each). The germline gives CDR1 MNHEY, CDR2 SMNVEV (reference sequence). V was shortened by 5 bases and J by 3 bases, with 14 bases between the two germline ends. The CDR3 is made up of 16 amino acids. CDR3 protein: CASSRTGTFGANVLTF. In DNA, the CDR3 is TGTGCCAGCAGTAGAACCGGGACCTTTGGGGCCAACGTCCTGACTTTC.

The genes are TRBV6-4 and TRBJ2-1; D might be TRBD2 (6 bases). The germline CDR1 and CDR2 sequences are MRHNA and SNTAGT. The germline V and J ends were trimmed by 0 bases and 2 bases, with 11 bases remaining between them. The CDR3 is made up of 16 amino acids. This CDR3 is CASSDSMGGPYNEQFF. The CDR3 DNA reads TGTGCCAGCAGTGACTCGATGGGAGGCCCCTACAATGAGCAGTTCTTC.

CDR3 DNA sequence: TGTGCCAGCAGCGAACAAGCAACTAATGAAAAACTGTTTTTT. Its translation is CASSEQATNEKLFF. The chain uses TRBV9 and TRBJ1-4, with D uncertain. V lost 3 bases and J 0 bases, leaving 6 bases between the germline ends. The CDR3 is 14 residues long. Germline V gives CDR1 SGDLS, CDR2 YYNGEE.

This rearrangement joins TRBV28 to TRBJ1-5, with D maybe TRBD1 (6 bases). The CDR3 runs 15 residues. Trimming removed 2 bases from V and 0 bases from J, with 8 bases in between. The germline V gene has CDR1 MDHEN and CDR2 SYDVKM. Written as DNA, the CDR3 is TGTGCCAGCAGTTTACACAGGGTTAGCAATCAGCCCCAGCATTTT. Translation: CASSLHRVSNQPQHF. Complete variable domain (other parts from reference TRBV28 and TRBJ1-5): DVKVTQSSRYLVKRTGEKVFLECVQDMDHENMFWYRQDPGLGLRLIYFSYDVKMKEKGDIPEGYSVSREKKERFSLILESASTNQTSMYLCASSLHRVSNQPQHFGDGTRLSIL.

The chain has TRBV28 and TRBJ2-7; D could derive from TRBD1 or TRBD2 (5 bases each). Between the trimmed V and J ends, which lost 6 bases and 3 bases, there was a span of 24 bases. This CDR3 has 17 residues. Germline V gene sequence: CDR1 MDHEN, CDR2 SYDVKM. The CDR3 DNA follows: TGTGCCAGCAGACTATCCCGGGACCGACCTCGGAGCTACGAGCAGTACTTC. Amino acids: CASRLSRDRPRSYEQYF.